This T cell receptor beta chain is drawn from a study of blood T cell repertoires in COVID-19. CDR1 is MNHEY and CDR2 is SMNVEV in the germline V gene (reference sequence). Trimming pared 4 bases from V and 3 bases from J, leaving 13 bases between. CDR3 length: 14 amino acids. Under the authors' procedure: Estimation of nucleated cell counts was performed using reference gene primer amplification. Libraries were prepared by immunoSEQ multiplex PCR; TCRdb keeps only in-frame clonotypes and omits some of them. For V, J and clone size, that table is used; D and trimming come from the DNA. Of 250,000 or so clones in the sample, almost 90% were seen once. Seattle patient enrollment occurred during active infection, with longitudinal follow-up thereafter.

The sample taken for sequencing was peripheral blood. This TCR was sampled from a woman in her fifties or sixties with COVID-19, enrolled during active disease. The rearrangement links TRBV27 to TRBJ2-7; no clear D. DNA of the CDR3: TGTGCCAGCAGTTCTGAGGCACTTTACTACGAGCAGTACTTC. It is translated as CASSSEALYYEQYF.